What follows are 8 T cell receptor beta chains derived from one specimen sequenced in a study of T-cell reconstitution after alpha-beta-depleted transplantation in children. Preparation of the TCRbeta library used unique molecular identifiers. TCRdb analysed the PCR reads with MiXCR anew, one entry per CDR3 protein. Of about 540,000 distinct CDR3 sequences in the sample, approximately 20% were seen once. The sample was PBMCs from the stem cell graft donor, taken from the stem cell graft. These receptors were collected from a human donor who donated a stem cell graft to a child with acute lymphoblastic leukemia.

The V gene is TRBV30, the J gene TRBJ2-7; 9 bases match TRBD1. Germline loops: CDR1 GTSNPN, CDR2 SVGIG (reference sequence). This CDR3 contains 14 residues. After removal of 2 bases from V and 5 bases from J, the junction contained 7 bases not matched to a gene. CDR3 residues: CAWSQPGQGHEQYF. The CDR3 DNA sequence: TGTGCCTGGAGTCAGCCGGGACAGGGCCACGAGCAGTACTTC.

The CDR3 reads CASSFLQGDSYEQYF. In nucleotides, the CDR3 is TGTGCCAGCAGTTTCCTACAGGGGGACTCCTACGAGCAGTACTTC. V is TRBV27 and J is TRBJ2-7, with TRBD1 identical over 8 bases. CDR1 is MNHEY, CDR2 SMNVEV, per germline (reference sequence). V gave up 3 bases and J gave up 0 bases; unmatched junction bases: 4. The CDR3 covers 15 residues.

This sequence joins TRBV3-1 and TRBJ1-1, with a possible D match to TRBD1 (6 bases). V lost 8 bases and J 4 bases, leaving 20 bases between the germline ends. The germline gives CDR1 LGHDT, CDR2 YNNKEL (reference sequence). The CDR3 has 15 amino acids. CDR3 region: CASCKELTGVTEAFF. The CDR3 nucleotides are TGTGCCAGCTGCAAGGAGTTGACAGGTGTCACTGAAGCTTTCTTT.

This clonotype has more than one count but fewer than ten. The V and J genes are TRBV25-1 and TRBJ1-4, with no clear D. Trimming took 3 bases from V and 13 from J, leaving 15 bases between them. CDR1 and CDR2 (germline): MGHDK, SYGVNS. CDR3 length: 13 residues. The CDR3 nucleotides are TGTGCCAGCAGTGATGGAGGGAGGTGGAGACTGTTTTTT. Its translation: CASSDGGRWRLFF.

DNA for the CDR3: TGTGCCAGCAGTTGGGGGCGGGTTTTCTTT. Translation gives CASSWGRVFF. The chain has TRBV12-3 or TRBV12-4 and TRBJ1-1, with TRBD1 as a possible D gene (6 bases). Between the trimmed V and J ends, which lost 4 bases and 13 bases, there was a span of 10 bases. This CDR3 comprises 10 residues.

The rearrangement links TRBV7-9 to TRBJ1-1; 7 bases map to TRBD1. The CDR3 has 13 amino acids. Germline-derived CDR1 and CDR2 are SEHNR and FQNEAQ (reference sequence). V trimming: 5 bases; J trimming: 4 bases; junction bases outside the gene matches: 4. CDR3 residues: CASSPTGATEAFF. The CDR3 DNA follows: TGTGCCAGCAGCCCAACAGGGGCCACTGAAGCTTTCTTT.

The gene calls are TRBV6-1 and TRBJ1-1; D gene ambiguous. CDR3 length: 14 amino acids. Per the germline V gene, CDR1 is MNHNS and CDR2 is SASEGT. The V gene lost 7 bases and the J gene lost 3 bases, with 15 bases spanning the gap. This chain's CDR3 is CASIYLGADTEAFF. CDR3 DNA: TGTGCCAGCATCTATCTCGGTGCGGACACTGAAGCTTTCTTT.

This clonotype occurred a few times. The gene calls are TRBV6-1 and TRBJ2-2; a possible D gene is TRBD1 (5 bases). V lost 11 bases and J lost 5, with 9 bases in between. Germline CDR1 reads MNHNS; CDR2 reads SASEGT. The CDR3 extends over 11 amino acids. CDR3 DNA sequence: TGTGCCGGGGCCCATACCGGGGAGCTGTTTTTT. Its translation: CAGAHTGELFF.